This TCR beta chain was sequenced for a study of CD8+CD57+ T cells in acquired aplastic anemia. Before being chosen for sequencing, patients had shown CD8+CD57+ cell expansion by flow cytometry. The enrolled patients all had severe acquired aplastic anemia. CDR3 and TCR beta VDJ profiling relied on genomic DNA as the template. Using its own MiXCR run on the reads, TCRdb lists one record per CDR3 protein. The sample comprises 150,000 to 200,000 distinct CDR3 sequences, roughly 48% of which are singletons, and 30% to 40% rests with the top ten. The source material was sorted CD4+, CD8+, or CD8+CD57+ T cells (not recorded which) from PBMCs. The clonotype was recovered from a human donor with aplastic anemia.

The CDR3, as DNA: TGCAGTGCTGTAACCGGGACAGGGGAATACGAGCAGTACTTC. Its translation: CSAVTGTGEYEQYF. The gene calls are TRBV20-1 and TRBJ2-7, with TRBD1 matching 10 bases. The length of the CDR3 is 14 residues. The V segment lost 5 bases and the J segment 4 bases; nucleotides outside the gene matches: 8. Germline V gene lookup returns CDR1 DFQATT and CDR2 SNEGSKA (reference sequence).